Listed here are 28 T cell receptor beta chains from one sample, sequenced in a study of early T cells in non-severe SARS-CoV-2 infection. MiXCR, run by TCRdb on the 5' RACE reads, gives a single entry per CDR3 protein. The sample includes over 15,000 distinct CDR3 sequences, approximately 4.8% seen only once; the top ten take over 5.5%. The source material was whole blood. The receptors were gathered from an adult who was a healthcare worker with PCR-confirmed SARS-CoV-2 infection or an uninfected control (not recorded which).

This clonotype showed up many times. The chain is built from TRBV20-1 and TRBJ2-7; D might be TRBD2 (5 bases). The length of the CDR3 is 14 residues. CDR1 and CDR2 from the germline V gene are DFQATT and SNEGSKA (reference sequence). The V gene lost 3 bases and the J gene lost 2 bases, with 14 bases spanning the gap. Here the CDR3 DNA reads TGCAGTGCTAGCGGGGTCTCACGGCCCTACGAGCAGTACTTC. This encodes CSASGVSRPYEQYF.

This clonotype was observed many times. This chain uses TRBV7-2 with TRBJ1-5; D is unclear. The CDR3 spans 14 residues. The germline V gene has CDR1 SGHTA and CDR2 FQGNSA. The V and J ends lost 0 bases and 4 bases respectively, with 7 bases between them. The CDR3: CASSLAVGNQPQHF. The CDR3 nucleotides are TGTGCCAGCAGCTTAGCGGTGGGGAATCAGCCCCAGCATTTT. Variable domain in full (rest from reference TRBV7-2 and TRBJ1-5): GAGVSQSPSNKVTEKGKDVELRCDPISGHTALYWYRQSLGQGLEFLIYFQGNSAPDKSGLPSDRFSAERTGGSVSTLTIQRTQQEDSAVYLCASSLAVGNQPQHFGDGTRLSIL.

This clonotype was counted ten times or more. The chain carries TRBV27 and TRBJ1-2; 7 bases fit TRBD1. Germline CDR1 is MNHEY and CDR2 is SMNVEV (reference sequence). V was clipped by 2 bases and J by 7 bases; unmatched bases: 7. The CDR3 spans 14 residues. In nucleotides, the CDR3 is TGTGCCAGCAGTTTAAGGCAGGGGGTTGGTGGCTACACCTTC. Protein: CASSLRQGVGGYTF.

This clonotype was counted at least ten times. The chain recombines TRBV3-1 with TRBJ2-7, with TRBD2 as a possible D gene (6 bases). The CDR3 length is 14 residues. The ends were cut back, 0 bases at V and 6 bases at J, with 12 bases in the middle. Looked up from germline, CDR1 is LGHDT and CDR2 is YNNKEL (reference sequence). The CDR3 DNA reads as TGTGCCAGCAGCCAAGAACTCTTGGGACTCGAGCAGTACTTC. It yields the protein CASSQELLGLEQYF.

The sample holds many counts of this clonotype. In DNA, the CDR3 is TGTGCCAGCAGGATAGGAGGGCCTGAAGCTTTCTTT. Its translation is CASRIGGPEAFF. The chain joins TRBV12-3 or TRBV12-4 to TRBJ1-1; D call uncertain. The CDR3 is made up of 12 amino acids. Trimming took 6 bases from V and 6 from J, leaving 11 bases between them.

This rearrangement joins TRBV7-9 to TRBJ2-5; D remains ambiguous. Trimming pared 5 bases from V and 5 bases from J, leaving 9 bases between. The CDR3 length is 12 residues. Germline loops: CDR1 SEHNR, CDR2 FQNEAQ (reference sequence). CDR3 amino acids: CASSPIRETQYF. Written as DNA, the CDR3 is TGTGCCAGCAGCCCTATAAGGGAGACCCAGTACTTC.

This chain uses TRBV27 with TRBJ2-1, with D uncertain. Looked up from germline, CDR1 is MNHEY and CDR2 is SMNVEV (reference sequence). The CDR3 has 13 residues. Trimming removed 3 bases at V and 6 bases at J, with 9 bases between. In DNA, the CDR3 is TGTGCCAGCAGTTTCAACAGCCTCAATGAGCAGTTCTTC. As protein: CASSFNSLNEQFF.

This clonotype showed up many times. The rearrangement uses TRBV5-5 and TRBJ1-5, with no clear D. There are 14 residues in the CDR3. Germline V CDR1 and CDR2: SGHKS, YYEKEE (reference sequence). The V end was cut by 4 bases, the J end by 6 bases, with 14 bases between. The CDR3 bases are TGTGCCAGCAGCCTCCGGCAGGCTGGTCAGCCCCAGCATTTT. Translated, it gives CASSLRQAGQPQHF.

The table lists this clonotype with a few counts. Written as DNA, the CDR3 is TGTGCCAGCAGTCTCATAGCGGGAGGGTCCTACAATGAGCAGTTCTTC. Its protein product is CASSLIAGGSYNEQFF. This chain links TRBV6-6 with TRBJ2-1; 11 bases fit TRBD2. V was pared by 5 bases and J by 1 base, with 4 bases of the junction left unmatched. The CDR3 runs to 16 residues. From germline, CDR1 is MNHNY and CDR2 SVGAGI (reference sequence).

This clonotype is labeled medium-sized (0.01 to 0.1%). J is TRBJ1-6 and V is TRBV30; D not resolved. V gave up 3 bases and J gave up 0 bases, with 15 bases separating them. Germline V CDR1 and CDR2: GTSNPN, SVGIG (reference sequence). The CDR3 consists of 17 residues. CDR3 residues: CAWRPPRVSSYNSPLHF. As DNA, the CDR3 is TGTGCCTGGAGACCCCCGAGGGTCAGCTCCTATAATTCACCCCTCCACTTT.

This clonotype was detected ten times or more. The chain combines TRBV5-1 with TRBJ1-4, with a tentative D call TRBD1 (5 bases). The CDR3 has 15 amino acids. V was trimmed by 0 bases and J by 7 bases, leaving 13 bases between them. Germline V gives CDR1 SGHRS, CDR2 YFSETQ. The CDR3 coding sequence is TGCGCCAGCAGCTTGGAGTGGAGGGGAGGTGAAAAACTGTTTTTT. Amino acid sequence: CASSLEWRGGEKLFF.

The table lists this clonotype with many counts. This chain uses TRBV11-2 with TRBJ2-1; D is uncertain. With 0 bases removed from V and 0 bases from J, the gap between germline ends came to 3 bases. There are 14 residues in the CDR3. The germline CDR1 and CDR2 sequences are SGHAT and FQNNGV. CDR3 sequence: CASSLESSYNEQFF. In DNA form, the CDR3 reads TGTGCCAGCAGCTTAGAGAGCTCCTACAATGAGCAGTTCTTC.

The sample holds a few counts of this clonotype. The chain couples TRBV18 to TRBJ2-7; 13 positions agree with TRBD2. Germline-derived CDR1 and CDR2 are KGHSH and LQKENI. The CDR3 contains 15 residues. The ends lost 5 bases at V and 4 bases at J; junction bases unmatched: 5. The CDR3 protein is CASSTGTSGTYEQYV. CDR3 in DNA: TGTGCCAGCTCAACGGGGACTAGCGGGACTTACGAGCAGTACGTC.

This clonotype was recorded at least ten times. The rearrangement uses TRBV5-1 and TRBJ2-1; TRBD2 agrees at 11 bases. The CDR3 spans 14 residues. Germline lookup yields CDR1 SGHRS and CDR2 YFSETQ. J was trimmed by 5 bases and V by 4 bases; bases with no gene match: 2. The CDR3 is CASSPGLADNEQFF. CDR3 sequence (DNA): TGCGCCAGCAGCCCGGGACTAGCGGACAATGAGCAGTTCTTC. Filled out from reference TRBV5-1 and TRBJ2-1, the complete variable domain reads KAGVTQTPRYLIKTRGQQVTLSCSPISGHRSVSWYQQTPGQGLQFLFEYFSETQRNKGNFPGRFSGRQFSNSRSEMNVSTLELGDSALYLCASSPGLADNEQFFGPGTRLTVL.

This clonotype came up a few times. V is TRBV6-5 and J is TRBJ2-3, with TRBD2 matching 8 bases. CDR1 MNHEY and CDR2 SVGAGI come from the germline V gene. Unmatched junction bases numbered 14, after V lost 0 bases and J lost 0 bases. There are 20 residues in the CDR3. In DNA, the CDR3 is TGTGCCAGCAGTTACTCGGTAGCGGGGACTGTGGCGCCTAGCACAGATACGCAGTATTTT. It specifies CASSYSVAGTVAPSTDTQYF.

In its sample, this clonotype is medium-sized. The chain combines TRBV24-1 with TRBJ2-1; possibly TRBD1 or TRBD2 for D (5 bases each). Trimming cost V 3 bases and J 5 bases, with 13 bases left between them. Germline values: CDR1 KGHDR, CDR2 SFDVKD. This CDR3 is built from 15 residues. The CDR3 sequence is CATSDPTGTNNEQFF. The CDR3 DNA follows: TGTGCCACCAGTGATCCAACCGGGACCAACAATGAGCAGTTCTTC.

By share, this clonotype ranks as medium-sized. CDR3 sequence: CATSDFRGEGQYF. CDR3 sequence (DNA): TGTGCCACCAGTGATTTTAGGGGCGAGGGGCAGTACTTC. This sequence joins TRBV24-1 and TRBJ2-4; D possibly matches TRBD1 or TRBD2 (5 bases each). The CDR3 is 13 amino acids. Per the germline V gene, CDR1 is KGHDR and CDR2 is SFDVKD. The germline V and J ends were trimmed by 1 base and 13 bases, with 13 bases remaining between them.

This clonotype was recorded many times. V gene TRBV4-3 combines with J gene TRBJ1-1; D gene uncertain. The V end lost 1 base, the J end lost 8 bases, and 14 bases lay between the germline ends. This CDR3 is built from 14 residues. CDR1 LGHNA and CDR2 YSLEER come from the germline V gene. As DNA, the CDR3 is TGCGCCAGCAGCCAAGTTCTCCTGAAAGGGGAAGCTTTCTTT. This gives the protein CASSQVLLKGEAFF.

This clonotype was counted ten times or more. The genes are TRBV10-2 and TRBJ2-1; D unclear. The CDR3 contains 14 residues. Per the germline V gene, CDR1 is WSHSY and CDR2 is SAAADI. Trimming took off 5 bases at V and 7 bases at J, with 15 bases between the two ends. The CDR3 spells CASSQLGTSNEQFF. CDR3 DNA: TGCGCCAGCAGTCAGTTGGGCACTTCGAATGAGCAGTTCTTC.

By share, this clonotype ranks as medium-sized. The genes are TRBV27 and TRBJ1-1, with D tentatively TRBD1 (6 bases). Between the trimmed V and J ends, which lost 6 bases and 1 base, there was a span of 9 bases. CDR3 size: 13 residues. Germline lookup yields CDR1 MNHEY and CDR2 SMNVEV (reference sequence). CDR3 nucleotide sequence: TGTGCCAGCAGCCCACAGGGGAACACTGAAGCTTTCTTT. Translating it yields CASSPQGNTEAFF.

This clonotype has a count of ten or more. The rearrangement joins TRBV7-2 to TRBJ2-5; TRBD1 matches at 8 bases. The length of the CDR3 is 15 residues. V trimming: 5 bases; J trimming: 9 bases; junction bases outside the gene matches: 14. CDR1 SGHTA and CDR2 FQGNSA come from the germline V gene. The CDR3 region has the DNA TGTGCCAGCAGCCGCCAACGGGACAGGAAGCTCGCCCAGTACTTC. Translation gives CASSRQRDRKLAQYF.

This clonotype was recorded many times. The CDR3 region has the DNA TGTGCCAGCTCACCAAGGGTCGAGCAGTACGTC. Translation: CASSPRVEQYV. The gene calls are TRBV18 and TRBJ2-7; D not certain. CDR3 length equals 11 residues. Germline V gene lookup returns CDR1 KGHSH and CDR2 LQKENI. Trimming took 2 bases from V and 6 from J, leaving 5 bases between them.

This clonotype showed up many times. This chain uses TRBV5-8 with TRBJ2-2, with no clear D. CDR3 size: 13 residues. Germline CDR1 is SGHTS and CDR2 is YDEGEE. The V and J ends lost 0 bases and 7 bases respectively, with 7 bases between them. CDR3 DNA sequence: TGTGCCAGCAGCTTGGTTTTTGGCGGGGAGCTGTTTTTT. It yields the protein CASSLVFGGELFF.

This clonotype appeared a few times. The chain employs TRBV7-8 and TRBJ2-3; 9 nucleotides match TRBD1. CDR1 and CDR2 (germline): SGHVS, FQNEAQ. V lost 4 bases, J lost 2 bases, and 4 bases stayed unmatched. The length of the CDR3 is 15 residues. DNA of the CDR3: TGTGCCAGCAGCTCCTGGACAGGGGACACAGATACGCAGTATTTT. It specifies CASSSWTGDTDTQYF.

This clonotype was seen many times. CDR3 DNA: TGTGCCAGCAGTTACTCGGGGCTACTTGATGGCTACACCTTC. This encodes CASSYSGLLDGYTF. The chain uses TRBV6-2 or TRBV6-3 and TRBJ1-2; the D gene is possibly TRBD1 (5 bases). V was shortened by 0 bases and J by 6 bases, with 11 bases between the two germline ends. This CDR3 is built from 14 residues. Germline values: CDR1 MNHEY, CDR2 SVGEGT.

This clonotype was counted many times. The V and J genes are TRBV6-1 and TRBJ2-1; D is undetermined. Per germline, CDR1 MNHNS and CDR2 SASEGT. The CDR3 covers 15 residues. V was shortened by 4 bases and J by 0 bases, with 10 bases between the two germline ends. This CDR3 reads CASSGQKSSYNEQFF. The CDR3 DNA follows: TGTGCCAGCAGTGGGCAGAAAAGCTCCTACAATGAGCAGTTCTTC.

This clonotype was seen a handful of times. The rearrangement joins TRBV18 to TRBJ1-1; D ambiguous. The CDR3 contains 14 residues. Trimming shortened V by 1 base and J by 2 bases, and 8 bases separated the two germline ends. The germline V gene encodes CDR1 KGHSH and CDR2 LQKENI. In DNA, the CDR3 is TGTGCCAGCTCACCACAATCCAGAAACACTGAAGCTTTCTTT. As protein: CASSPQSRNTEAFF.

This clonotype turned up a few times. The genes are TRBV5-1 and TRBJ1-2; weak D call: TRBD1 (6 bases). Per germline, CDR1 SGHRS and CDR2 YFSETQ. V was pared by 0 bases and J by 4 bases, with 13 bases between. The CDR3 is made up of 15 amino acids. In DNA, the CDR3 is TGCGCCAGCAGCTTGGGGGACATTTTGGGCTATGGCTACACCTTC. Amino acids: CASSLGDILGYGYTF.